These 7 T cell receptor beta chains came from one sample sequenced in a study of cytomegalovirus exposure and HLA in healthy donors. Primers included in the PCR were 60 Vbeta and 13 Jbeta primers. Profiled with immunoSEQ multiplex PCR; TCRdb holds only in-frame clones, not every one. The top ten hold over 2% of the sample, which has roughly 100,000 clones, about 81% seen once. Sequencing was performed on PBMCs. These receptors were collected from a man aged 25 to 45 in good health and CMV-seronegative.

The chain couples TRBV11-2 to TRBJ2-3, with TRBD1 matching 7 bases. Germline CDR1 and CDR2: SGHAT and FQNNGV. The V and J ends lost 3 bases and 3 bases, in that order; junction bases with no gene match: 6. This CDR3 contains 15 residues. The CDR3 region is CASSLDAGGTDTQYF. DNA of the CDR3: TGTGCCAGCAGCTTGGACGCAGGGGGTACAGATACGCAGTATTTT.

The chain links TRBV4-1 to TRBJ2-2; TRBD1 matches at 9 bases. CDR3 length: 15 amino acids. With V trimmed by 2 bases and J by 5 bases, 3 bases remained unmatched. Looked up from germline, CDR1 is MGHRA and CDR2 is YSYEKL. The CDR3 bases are TGCGCCAGCAGCCAATACAGGGGGCGGACCGGGGAGCTGTTTTTT. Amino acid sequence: CASSQYRGRTGELFF.

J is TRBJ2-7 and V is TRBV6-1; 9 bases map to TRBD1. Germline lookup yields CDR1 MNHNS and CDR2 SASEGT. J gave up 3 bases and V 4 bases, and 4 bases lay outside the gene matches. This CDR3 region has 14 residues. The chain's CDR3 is CASSAGQGGYEQYF. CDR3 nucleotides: TGTGCCAGCAGTGCGGGACAGGGTGGCTACGAGCAGTACTTC.

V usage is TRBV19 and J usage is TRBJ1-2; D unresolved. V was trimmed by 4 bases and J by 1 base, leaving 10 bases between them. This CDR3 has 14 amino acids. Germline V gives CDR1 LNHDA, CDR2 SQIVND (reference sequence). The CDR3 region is CASSTGGNNYGYTF. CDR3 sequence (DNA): TGTGCCAGTAGTACTGGAGGCAATAACTATGGCTACACCTTC. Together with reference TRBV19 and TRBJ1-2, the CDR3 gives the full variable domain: DGGITQSPKYLFRKEGQNVTLSCEQNLNHDAMYWYRQDPGQGLRLIYYSQIVNDFQKGDIAEGYSVSREKKESFPLTVTSAQKNPTAFYLCASSTGGNNYGYTFGSGTRLTVV.

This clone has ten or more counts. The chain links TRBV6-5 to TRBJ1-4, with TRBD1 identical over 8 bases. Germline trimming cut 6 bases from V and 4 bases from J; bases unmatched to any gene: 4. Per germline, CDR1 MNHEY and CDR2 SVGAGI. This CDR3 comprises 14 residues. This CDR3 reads CASRGQEFNEKLFF. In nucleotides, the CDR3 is TGTGCCAGCAGGGGACAGGAGTTTAATGAAAAACTGTTTTTT.

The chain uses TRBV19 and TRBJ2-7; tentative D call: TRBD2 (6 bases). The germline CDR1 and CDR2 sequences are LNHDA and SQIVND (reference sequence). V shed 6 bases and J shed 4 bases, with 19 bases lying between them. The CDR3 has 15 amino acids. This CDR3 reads CASRIQGGVEYEQYF. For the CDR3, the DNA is TGTGCCAGTAGAATCCAAGGAGGGGTAGAGTACGAGCAGTACTTC.

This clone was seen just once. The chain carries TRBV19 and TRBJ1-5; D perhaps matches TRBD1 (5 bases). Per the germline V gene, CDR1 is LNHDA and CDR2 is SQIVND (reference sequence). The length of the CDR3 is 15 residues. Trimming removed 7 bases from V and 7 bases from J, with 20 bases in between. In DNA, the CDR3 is TGTGCCAGTAATAAGGGGCGGTTTAGAGGACAGCCCCAGCATTTT. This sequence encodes CASNKGRFRGQPQHF. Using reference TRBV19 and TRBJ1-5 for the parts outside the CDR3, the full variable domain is DGGITQSPKYLFRKEGQNVTLSCEQNLNHDAMYWYRQDPGQGLRLIYYSQIVNDFQKGDIAEGYSVSREKKESFPLTVTSAQKNPTAFYLCASNKGRFRGQPQHFGDGTRLSIL.